This entry concerns a single TCR beta chain. Antigen specificity is unknown. This record comes from a study of PD-L1 blockade in urothelial cancer. Study-level information: Researchers found blood samples held a median of 141,255 T cells. The study, taken as a whole, reports: At 3 weeks on treatment, tumor-associated clones expanded more with durable benefit.

Stated time point: pretreatment peripheral blood. Produced via immunoSEQ multiplex PCR; TCRdb's table is partial and in-frame only. The sample includes tens of thousands of clones, roughly 89% seen only once; the top ten take under 15%. The V end lost 3 bases, the J end lost 0 bases, and 13 bases lay between the germline ends. Germline-derived CDR1 and CDR2 are KGHSH and LQKENI. This CDR3 is 16 amino acids long. V usage is TRBV18 and J usage is TRBJ2-3; possible D gene TRBD2, 6 bases. This receptor was obtained from a woman aged 55-70 years with urothelial cancer. The material was PBMCs, obtained around atezolizumab (anti-PD-L1) treatment. The CDR3 bases are TGTGCCAGCTCACCCAGGGTCAGCGGGAGCACAGATACGCAGTATTTT. Translating it yields CASSPRVSGSTDTQYF.